A selection of T cell receptor beta chains follows, all from one sample in a study of blood T cells in healthy people across ages. TCRdb re-called the 5' RACE reads with MiXCR, one entry per CDR3 protein. The sample lists 550,000 to 800,000 distinct CDR3 sequences; about a third were seen once. The sequenced sample was blood. These receptors originate from a woman of 80 years or more in good health. Each CDR3 is given with its conserved first and last residue. D genes are given only for firm matches. Expanded clones get a size class; other rows say once, few or many, or leave the size out.

v_gene	j_gene	d_gene	abundance	CDR3aa	CDR3nt
TRBV7-9	TRBJ1-2	.	many	CASSLGVSRGYTF	TGTGCCAGCAGCTTAGGAGTTTCGCGGGGCTACACCTTC
TRBV27	TRBJ2-7	TRBD1	many	CASRRGQGLHEQYF	TGTGCCAGCAGGAGAGGACAGGGTCTCCACGAGCAGTACTTC
TRBV7-9	TRBJ1-6	.	many	CASSFTASHSPLHF	TGTGCCAGCAGCTTCACAGCTTCACACTCACCCCTCCACTTT
TRBV9	TRBJ2-1	TRBD2	many	CASSPTLRGGNNEQFF	TGTGCCAGCAGCCCCACTTTGCGGGGGGGTAACAATGAGCAGTTCTTC
TRBV6-1	TRBJ1-2	.	many	CASSGTVFVHTF	TGTGCCAGCAGTGGGACGGTTTTTGTCCACACCTTC
TRBV7-2	TRBJ2-6	.	many	CASSHPTEFSGANVLTF	TGTGCCAGCAGCCACCCCACGGAGTTCTCTGGGGCCAACGTCCTGACTTTC
TRBV20-1	TRBJ2-1	TRBD1	many	CSARDRGELWYNEQFF	TGCAGTGCTAGGGACAGGGGTGAGCTTTGGTACAATGAGCAGTTCTTC
TRBV5-1	TRBJ2-2	.	few	CASSLAGENTGELFF	TGCGCCAGCAGCTTGGCAGGGGAGAACACCGGGGAGCTGTTTTTT
TRBV20-1	TRBJ2-7	.	many	CSARDSQKIYEQYF	TGCAGTGCTAGAGATAGTCAGAAGATCTACGAGCAGTACTTC
TRBV6-2/TRBV6-3	TRBJ1-1	.	many	CASRTISGNGVGTEAFF	TGTGCCAGCAGGACAATTTCGGGGAACGGCGTTGGTACTGAAGCTTTCTTT
TRBV6-2/TRBV6-3	TRBJ1-6	.	.	CASRTGYSYNSPLHF	TGTGCCAGCAGAACCGGGTACTCCTATAATTCACCCCTCCACTTT
TRBV2	TRBJ2-7	.	.	CASSELAAGDEQYF	TGTGCCAGCAGTGAATTGGCCGCCGGGGACGAGCAGTACTTC
TRBV6-5	TRBJ1-1	.	few	CASSMLDSLVNTEAFF	TGTGCCAGCAGCATGTTAGACAGTTTAGTCAACACTGAAGCTTTCTTT
TRBV5-1	TRBJ1-2	TRBD1	many	CASSPTDRAGYTF	TGCGCCAGCAGCCCGACCGACAGGGCTGGCTACACCTTC
TRBV20-1	TRBJ2-7	TRBD1	.	CSARETGRSYEQYF	TGCAGTGCTAGAGAGACAGGGAGAAGTTACGAGCAGTACTTC